The sequence of this TCR beta chain was determined in a study of T-cell reconstitution after alpha-beta-depleted transplantation in children. This clonotype showed up many times. The CDR3 is 13 amino acids. With 4 bases clipped from V and 9 bases from J, the junction kept 7 bases outside the gene matches. Germline values: CDR1 DFQATT, CDR2 SNEGSKA (reference sequence). TCRbeta library construction was performed incorporating unique molecular identifiers. Via MiXCR, TCRdb re-called the PCR reads, giving one row per CDR3 protein. This sample has about 72,000 distinct CDR3 sequences, with about 7.3% found just once.

The chain employs TRBV20-1 and TRBJ2-1, with 9 nucleotides matching TRBD2. The clonotype comes from a human donor who donated a stem cell graft to a child with acute lymphoblastic leukemia. The input for sequencing was PBMCs from the stem cell graft donor, taken from the stem cell graft. In DNA, the CDR3 is TGCAGTGCTAAAGTCCCTAGCGGGATTGAGCAGTTCTTC. Its protein product is CSAKVPSGIEQFF.